The table lists the clone carrying this T cell receptor (beta chain) with a few counts. Its antigen is as yet unknown. The sample belongs to a study of cytomegalovirus exposure and HLA in healthy donors. Overall study results and limits: A classifier reportedly called cytomegalovirus status with high sensitivity and specificity. Researchers reported from a later analysis that most CMV-associated TCR beta chains appeared HLA-restricted.

Though nominally healthy at sampling, donors likely had unrecorded immune exposures. Primers: 60 Vbeta forward and 13 Jbeta reverse. The data were produced by immunoSEQ multiplex PCR, yet TCRdb's version contains in-frame clones alone and is incomplete. The sample includes 130,000 or so clones, 8.5% to 10% of them seen just once. The CDR3 contains 13 residues. The trim removed 2 bases at V and 5 bases at J, leaving 2 bases unmatched. Germline CDR1 is MNHEY and CDR2 is SVGAGI. This sequence joins TRBV6-5 and TRBJ2-5; 7 bases align to TRBD1. The specimen was PBMCs. The receptor's source is a man in his forties in good health and CMV-seronegative. This CDR3 reads CASSYRGLETQYF. CDR3 bases: TGTGCCAGCAGTTACAGGGGGCTCGAGACCCAGTACTTC.